This T cell receptor (beta chain) was recovered during a study of cytomegalovirus exposure and HLA in healthy donors. Study outcomes and limitations: V- and J-gene trimming of TCR beta was linked (in a later analysis) to a missense DCLRE1C variant. There were reportedly fewer N-insertions in an Asian-associated ancestry cluster than the roughly 670-donor mean, in a later analysis.

Trimming cost V 1 base and J 0 bases; bases outside gene matches: 7. Germline CDR1 is SQVTM and CDR2 is ANQGSEA. This CDR3 has 16 amino acids. The PCR had 60 Vbeta and 13 Jbeta primers. Method: immunoSEQ multiplex PCR; TCRdb's copy keeps in-frame clones and lacks some. Of approximately 110,000 clones listed, 10% to 15% are singletons. Concerning this clone: Its antigen is not identified.

The specimen sequenced was PBMCs. The rearrangement joins TRBV29-1 to TRBJ2-7, with 9 bases fitting TRBD1. The clonotype was recovered from a man aged 40-50 years in good health and CMV-seropositive. The CDR3 sequence: CSVEGRRTGDSYEQYF. CDR3 coding DNA: TGCAGCGTTGAAGGGAGGAGGACAGGGGACTCCTACGAGCAGTACTTC.